The rows below give T cell receptor beta chains drawn from one sample of a study of blood T cell repertoires in COVID-19. The protocol was immunoSEQ multiplex PCR, while the TCRdb copy is restricted to in-frame clones and leaves out a portion. The data contain around 200,000 clones, 80% to 90% of them singletons. Sequenced material: peripheral blood. The receptors shown here come from a woman between 40 and 50 years old with active or convalescent COVID-19. Each CDR3 is given with its conserved first and last residue.

J gene: TRBJ2-1; V gene: TRBV11-3; CDR3 length: 18; CDR3 protein: CASSFQRSLAGRYNEQFF
J gene: TRBJ1-2; V gene: TRBV6-5; CDR3 length: 12; CDR3 protein: CASSYRSYGYTF
J gene: TRBJ1-1; V gene: TRBV5-4; CDR3 length: 14; CDR3 protein: CASSLNRGNTEAFF
J gene: TRBJ2-1; V gene: TRBV5-4; CDR3 length: 14; CDR3 protein: CASSPSGSGNEQFF
J gene: TRBJ2-5; V gene: TRBV7-2; CDR3 length: 14; CDR3 protein: CASSMGGVRETQYF
J gene: TRBJ2-7; V gene: TRBV9; CDR3 length: 14; CDR3 protein: CASSTGGTNREQYF
J gene: TRBJ1-5; V gene: TRBV2; CDR3 length: 14; CDR3 protein: CASTNQGGNQPQHF
J gene: TRBJ1-2; V gene: TRBV12-5; CDR3 length: 15; CDR3 protein: CASGSGTGSDYGYTF
J gene: TRBJ1-2; V gene: TRBV5-1; CDR3 length: 14; CDR3 protein: CASSPSRTSYGYTF
J gene: TRBJ2-3; V gene: TRBV5-4; CDR3 length: 16; CDR3 protein: CASSREWDVSTDTQYF
J gene: TRBJ2-2; V gene: TRBV18; CDR3 length: 15; CDR3 protein: CASSPSSRSAGELFF
J gene: TRBJ1-5; V gene: TRBV3-1/TRBV3-2; CDR3 length: 18; CDR3 protein: CASSHGQGEVYGNQPQHF
J gene: TRBJ1-2; V gene: TRBV11-2; CDR3 length: 12; CDR3 protein: CASSLQGYGYTF
J gene: TRBJ1-2; V gene: TRBV12-3/TRBV12-4; CDR3 length: 13; CDR3 protein: CASGRTGEYGYTF
J gene: TRBJ2-1; V gene: TRBV7-9; CDR3 length: 16; CDR3 protein: CASSLGGGDRGREQFF
J gene: TRBJ2-3; V gene: TRBV6-2/TRBV6-3; CDR3 length: 16; CDR3 protein: CASSYSTSLPTDTQYF
J gene: TRBJ1-2; V gene: TRBV6-4; CDR3 length: 13; CDR3 protein: CASSDSTGGGYTF
J gene: TRBJ2-1; V gene: TRBV7-9; CDR3 length: 16; CDR3 protein: CASSLVTGGVFYEQFF
J gene: TRBJ2-2; V gene: TRBV21-1; CDR3 length: 16; CDR3 protein: CASSNAGGVNTGELFF
J gene: TRBJ2-5; V gene: TRBV7-2; CDR3 length: 15; CDR3 protein: CASNSRGGGAETQYF
J gene: TRBJ1-1; V gene: TRBV12-3/TRBV12-4; CDR3 length: 13; CDR3 protein: CASRKQGWTEAFF
J gene: TRBJ2-4; V gene: TRBV19; CDR3 length: 13; CDR3 protein: CASSEHSGGSQYF
J gene: TRBJ2-4; V gene: TRBV2; CDR3 length: 15; CDR3 protein: CASSVAGLRENIQYF
J gene: TRBJ2-3; V gene: TRBV5-8; CDR3 length: 16; CDR3 protein: CASSLNTGGLTDTQYF
J gene: TRBJ2-2; V gene: TRBV10-1; CDR3 length: 13; CDR3 protein: CASSPSLAGELFF
J gene: TRBJ1-5; V gene: TRBV19; CDR3 length: 13; CDR3 protein: CASDQGLESPQHF
J gene: TRBJ2-5; V gene: TRBV28; CDR3 length: 15; CDR3 protein: CASSFGTGAAETQYF
J gene: TRBJ1-2; V gene: TRBV9; CDR3 length: 14; CDR3 protein: CASRWGRLNYGYTF
J gene: TRBJ2-7; V gene: TRBV30; CDR3 length: 14; CDR3 protein: CAWSVGQGSYEQYF
J gene: TRBJ1-4; V gene: TRBV25-1; CDR3 length: 13; CDR3 protein: CASSWGGDEKLFF
J gene: TRBJ1-1; V gene: TRBV19; CDR3 length: 14; CDR3 protein: CASTQAGGDTEAFF
J gene: TRBJ2-7; V gene: TRBV7-9; CDR3 length: 13; CDR3 protein: CASSSGGSYEQYF
J gene: TRBJ2-7; V gene: TRBV10-1; CDR3 length: 12; CDR3 protein: CAKRQGDGEQYF
J gene: TRBJ1-6; V gene: TRBV12-3/TRBV12-4; CDR3 length: 13; CDR3 protein: CASSFGGNSPLHF
J gene: TRBJ1-2; V gene: TRBV5-4; CDR3 length: 14; CDR3 protein: CASSWGGGEGGYTF
J gene: TRBJ1-3; V gene: TRBV19; CDR3 length: 14; CDR3 protein: CASRNRAPGNTIYF
J gene: TRBJ1-3; V gene: TRBV5-6; CDR3 length: 16; CDR3 protein: CASSPKPDSPGNTIYF
J gene: TRBJ1-3; V gene: TRBV29-1; CDR3 length: 16; CDR3 protein: CSVAPRSPRSGNTIYF
J gene: TRBJ2-4; V gene: TRBV14; CDR3 length: 16; CDR3 protein: CASSQRLASPKNIQYF
J gene: TRBJ2-7; V gene: TRBV11-3; CDR3 length: 15; CDR3 protein: CASSLVGGFSYEQYF
J gene: TRBJ2-5; V gene: TRBV12-3/TRBV12-4; CDR3 length: 13; CDR3 protein: CASSLSGRETQYF
J gene: TRBJ1-1; V gene: TRBV9; CDR3 length: 14; CDR3 protein: CASSPGLGYTEAFF
J gene: TRBJ2-7; V gene: TRBV9; CDR3 length: 14; CDR3 protein: CASSVGGFAYEQYF
J gene: TRBJ1-6; V gene: TRBV30; CDR3 length: 13; CDR3 protein: CAGGTVNNSPLHF
J gene: TRBJ2-4; V gene: TRBV7-9; CDR3 length: 16; CDR3 protein: CASSHSLRVAKNIQYF
J gene: TRBJ2-1; V gene: TRBV5-1; CDR3 length: 16; CDR3 protein: CASPPSGQGSFNEQFF
J gene: TRBJ1-2; V gene: TRBV28; CDR3 length: 13; CDR3 protein: CASSPGTGGGYTF
J gene: TRBJ1-5; V gene: TRBV25-1; CDR3 length: 12; CDR3 protein: CASRRGNQPQHF
J gene: TRBJ2-3; V gene: TRBV4-3; CDR3 length: 16; CDR3 protein: CASSQGGTGFGDTQYF
J gene: TRBJ1-2; V gene: TRBV7-9; CDR3 length: 14; CDR3 protein: CASSLDRQGYGYTF
J gene: TRBJ1-5; V gene: TRBV6-5; CDR3 length: 13; CDR3 protein: CASSTGGHQPQHF